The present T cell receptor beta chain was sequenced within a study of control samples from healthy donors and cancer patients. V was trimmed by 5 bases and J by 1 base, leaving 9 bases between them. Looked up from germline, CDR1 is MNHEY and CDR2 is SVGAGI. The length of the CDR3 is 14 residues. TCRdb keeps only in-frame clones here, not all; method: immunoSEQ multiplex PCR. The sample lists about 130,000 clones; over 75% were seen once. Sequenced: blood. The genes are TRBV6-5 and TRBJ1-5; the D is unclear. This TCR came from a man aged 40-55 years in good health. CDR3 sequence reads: CASSNDGSNQPQHF. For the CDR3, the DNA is TGTGCCAGCAGTAACGACGGAAGCAATCAGCCCCAGCATTTT.